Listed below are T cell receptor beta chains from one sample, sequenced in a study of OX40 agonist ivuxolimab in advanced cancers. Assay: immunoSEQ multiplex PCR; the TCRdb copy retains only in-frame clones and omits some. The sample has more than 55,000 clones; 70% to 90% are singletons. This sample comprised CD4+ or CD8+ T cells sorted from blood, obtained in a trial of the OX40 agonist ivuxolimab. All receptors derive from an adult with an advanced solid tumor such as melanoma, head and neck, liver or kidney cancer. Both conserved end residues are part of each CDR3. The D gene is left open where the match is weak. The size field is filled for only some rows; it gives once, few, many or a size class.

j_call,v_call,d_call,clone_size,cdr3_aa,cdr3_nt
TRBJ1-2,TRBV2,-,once,CASSGQLYGYTF,TGTGCCAGCAGTGGGCAGCTCTATGGCTACACCTTC
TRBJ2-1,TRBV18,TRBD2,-,CASSQTSETSYNEQFF,TGTGCCAGCTCTCAAACTAGCGAAACTTCATACAATGAGCAGTTCTTC
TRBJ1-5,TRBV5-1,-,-,CASSLGGDMGAQPQHF,TGCGCCAGCAGCTTGGGGGGCGATATGGGGGCCCAGCCCCAGCATTTT
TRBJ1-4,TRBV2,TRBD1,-,CASNTGTGGTNEKLFF,TGTGCCAGCAATACCGGGACAGGGGGAACTAATGAAAAACTGTTTTTT
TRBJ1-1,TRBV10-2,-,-,CASNGGDTEAFF,TGCGCCAGCAACGGTGGGGACACTGAAGCTTTCTTT
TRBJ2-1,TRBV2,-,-,CASSNEGSYNEQFF,TGTGCCAGCAGTAATGAGGGTTCATACAATGAGCAGTTCTTC
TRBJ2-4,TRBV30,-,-,CATSGGTWGAKNIQYF,TGTGCCACATCTGGCGGGACCTGGGGAGCCAAAAACATTCAGTACTTC
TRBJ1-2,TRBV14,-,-,CASSQDPGGGVDYGYTF,TGTGCCAGCAGCCAAGATCCAGGAGGGGGGGTCGACTATGGCTACACCTTC
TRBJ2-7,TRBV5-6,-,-,CASSLVAAPEQYF,TGTGCCAGCAGCTTGGTGGCTGCCCCGGAGCAGTACTTC
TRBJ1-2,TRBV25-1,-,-,CASRAGGYGYTF,TGTGCCAGCAGAGCAGGAGGATATGGCTACACCTTC
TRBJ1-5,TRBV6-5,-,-,CASSSASYQPQHF,TGTGCCAGCAGTTCAGCCAGCTATCAGCCCCAGCATTTT
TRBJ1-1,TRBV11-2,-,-,CASSQISNTEAFF,TGTGCCAGCAGCCAGATATCGAACACTGAAGCTTTCTTT
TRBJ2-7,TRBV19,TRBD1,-,CASSKGQANSYEQYF,TGTGCCAGTAGTAAAGGACAGGCGAACTCCTACGAGCAGTACTTC
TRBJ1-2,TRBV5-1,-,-,CASSLGAGNGYTF,TGCGCCAGCAGCTTGGGGGCAGGGAATGGCTACACCTTC
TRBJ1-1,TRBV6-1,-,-,CASSEWGTSSWKMNTEAFF,TGTGCCAGCAGTGAATGGGGAACTTCGTCTTGGAAGATGAACACTGAAGCTTTCTTT
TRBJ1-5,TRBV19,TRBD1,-,CASNLQGGNQPQHF,TGTGCCAGTAACCTACAGGGGGGCAATCAGCCCCAGCATTTT
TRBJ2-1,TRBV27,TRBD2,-,CASSLTSGILFF,TGTGCCAGCAGTCTAACTAGCGGGATCCTGTTCTTC
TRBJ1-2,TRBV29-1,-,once,CSVEGQGYGYTF,TGCAGCGTTGAAGGGCAGGGCTATGGCTACACCTTC
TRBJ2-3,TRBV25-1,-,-,CASSDRDHTDTQYF,TGTGCCAGCAGTGACCGGGACCACACAGATACGCAGTATTTT
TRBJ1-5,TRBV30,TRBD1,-,CAWSPSTGGTVNQPQHF,TGTGCCTGGAGCCCCTCAACTGGGGGGACAGTCAATCAGCCCCAGCATTTT
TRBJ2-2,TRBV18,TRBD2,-,CASSPPLAGADGELFF,TGTGCCAGCTCACCACCGCTAGCGGGAGCGGACGGGGAGCTGTTTTTT
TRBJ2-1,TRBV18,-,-,CASSPRPSVVLDNEQFF,TGTGCCAGCTCACCACGACCGTCGGTGGTACTTGACAATGAGCAGTTCTTC
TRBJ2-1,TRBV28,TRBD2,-,CASSLRGLAVVYEQFF,TGTGCCAGCAGTTTGAGGGGACTAGCGGTCGTCTATGAGCAGTTCTTC
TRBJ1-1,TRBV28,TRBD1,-,CASSADRGRRTEAFF,TGTGCCAGCAGTGCCGACAGGGGGCGCAGGACTGAAGCTTTCTTT
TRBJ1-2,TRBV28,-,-,CASSVGTGYGYTF,TGTGCCAGCAGCGTGGGAACAGGTTATGGCTACACCTTC
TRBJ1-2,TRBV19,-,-,CASSMVRGGNYGYTF,TGTGCCAGTAGTATGGTCCGGGGCGGGAACTATGGCTACACCTTC
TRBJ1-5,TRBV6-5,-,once,CASSRNRYNQPQHF,TGTGCCAGCAGTCGGAACAGGTACAATCAGCCCCAGCATTTT
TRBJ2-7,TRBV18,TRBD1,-,CASSPPMGQARYEQYF,TGTGCCAGCTCACCACCGATGGGACAGGCCCGCTACGAGCAGTACTTC
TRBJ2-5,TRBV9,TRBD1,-,CASSTEQGVAETQYF,TGTGCCAGCAGCACAGAACAGGGGGTTGCGGAGACCCAGTACTTC
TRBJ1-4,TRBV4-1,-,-,CASSQGPRGPNEKLFF,TGCGCCAGCAGCCAAGGACCCAGGGGCCCTAATGAAAAACTGTTTTTT
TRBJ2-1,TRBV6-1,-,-,CASGGRNSYNEQFF,TGTGCCAGCGGTGGTCGGAACTCCTACAATGAGCAGTTCTTC
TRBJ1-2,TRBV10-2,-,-,CATMVGEDGYTF,TGCGCCACCATGGTAGGGGAAGATGGCTACACCTTC
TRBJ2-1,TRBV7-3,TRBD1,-,CASSSGTANNEQFF,TGTGCCAGCAGCTCTGGGACAGCGAACAATGAGCAGTTCTTC
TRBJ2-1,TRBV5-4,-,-,CASSLDYNEQFF,TGTGCCAGCAGCTTGGACTACAATGAGCAGTTCTTC
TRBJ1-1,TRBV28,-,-,CASSRDGRTEAFF,TGTGCCAGCAGTCGGGACGGGCGGACTGAAGCTTTCTTT
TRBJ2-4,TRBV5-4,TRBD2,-,CASSLGGLAGAKNIQYF,TGTGCCAGCAGCTTGGGGGGGCTAGCGGGAGCCAAAAACATTCAGTACTTC
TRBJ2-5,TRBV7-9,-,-,CASSLTMGETQYF,TGTGCCAGCAGCTTAACGATGGGAGAGACCCAGTACTTC
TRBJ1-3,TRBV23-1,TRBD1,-,CASSPKSDRGNTIYF,TGCGCCAGCAGTCCAAAATCGGACAGGGGAAACACCATATATTTT
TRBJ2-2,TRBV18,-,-,CASSPATTAWNGELFF,TGTGCCAGCTCACCAGCTACCACAGCTTGGAACGGGGAGCTGTTTTTT
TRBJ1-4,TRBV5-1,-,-,CASSLEGIGTVNEKLFF,TGCGCCAGCAGCTTGGAGGGGATCGGGACGGTGAATGAAAAACTGTTTTTT
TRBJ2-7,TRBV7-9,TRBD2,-,CASSPPGLAGSYEQYF,TGTGCCAGCAGCCCCCCGGGACTAGCGGGTTCCTACGAGCAGTACTTC
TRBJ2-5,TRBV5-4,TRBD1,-,CASSVQGTRDLETQYF,TGTGCCAGCAGCGTACAGGGGACCCGAGATCTGGAGACCCAGTACTTC
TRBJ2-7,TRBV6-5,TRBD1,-,CASRPTGETSYEQYF,TGTGCCAGCAGACCGACAGGGGAGACTTCCTACGAGCAGTACTTC
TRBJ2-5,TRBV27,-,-,CASRRGGQYQETQYF,TGTGCCAGCAGACGGGGAGGTCAGTACCAAGAGACCCAGTACTTC
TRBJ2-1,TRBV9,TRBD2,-,CASSAVLADVFEQFF,TGTGCCAGCAGCGCTGTACTAGCGGACGTTTTTGAGCAGTTCTTC
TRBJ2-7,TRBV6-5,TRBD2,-,CASSYSGLAGDEQYF,TGTGCCAGCAGTTATTCGGGACTAGCGGGCGACGAGCAGTACTTC
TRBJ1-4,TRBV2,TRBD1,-,CASSGQGLQEKLFF,TGTGCCAGCAGTGGACAGGGGTTACAGGAAAAACTGTTTTTT
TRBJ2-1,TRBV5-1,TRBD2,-,CASSLAPLAVQFF,TGCGCCAGCAGCTTGGCACCCCTAGCGGTGCAGTTCTTC
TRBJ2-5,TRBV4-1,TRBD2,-,CASSQGSGGETQYF,TGCGCCAGCAGCCAAGGTAGCGGGGGAGAGACCCAGTACTTC
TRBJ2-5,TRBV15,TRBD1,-,CATSRDRGETQYF,TGTGCCACCAGCAGGGACAGGGGAGAGACCCAGTACTTC
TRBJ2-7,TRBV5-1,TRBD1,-,CASSQAAGQGTYEQYF,TGCGCCAGCAGCCAGGCTGCGGGACAGGGAACCTACGAGCAGTACTTC
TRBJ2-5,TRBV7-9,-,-,CASSPKGSPGETQYF,TGTGCCAGCAGCCCCAAAGGATCCCCGGGAGAGACCCAGTACTTC
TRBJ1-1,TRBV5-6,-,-,CASTMLTENTEAFF,TGTGCCAGCACCATGCTGACAGAGAACACTGAAGCTTTCTTT
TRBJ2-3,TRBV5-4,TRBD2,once,CASSLWRGGTDTQYF,TGTGCCAGCAGCTTGTGGCGGGGGGGCACAGATACGCAGTATTTT
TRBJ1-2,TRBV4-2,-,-,CASSTRGTYGYTF,TGTGCCAGCAGCACTCGGGGGACCTATGGCTACACCTTC